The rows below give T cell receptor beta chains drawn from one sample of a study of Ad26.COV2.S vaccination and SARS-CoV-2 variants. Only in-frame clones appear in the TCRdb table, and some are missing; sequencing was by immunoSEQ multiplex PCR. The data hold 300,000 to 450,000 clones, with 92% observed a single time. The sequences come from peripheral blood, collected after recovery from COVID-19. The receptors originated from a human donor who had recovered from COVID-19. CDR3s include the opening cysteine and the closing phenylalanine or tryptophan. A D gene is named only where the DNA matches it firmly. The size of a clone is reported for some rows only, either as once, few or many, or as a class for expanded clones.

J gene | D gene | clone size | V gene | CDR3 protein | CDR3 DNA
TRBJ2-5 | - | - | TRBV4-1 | CASSQDLYGGGETQYF | TGCGCCAGCAGCCAAGATCTATACGGGGGAGGAGAGACCCAGTACTTC
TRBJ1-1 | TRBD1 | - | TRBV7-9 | CATSGTGNTEAFF | TGTGCCACCTCCGGGACAGGGAACACTGAAGCTTTCTTT
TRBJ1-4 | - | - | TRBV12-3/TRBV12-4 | CASSMGEKLFF | TGTGCCAGCAGTATGGGTGAAAAACTGTTTTTT
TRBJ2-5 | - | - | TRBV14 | CASSRPWETQYF | TGTGCCAGCAGCAGACCGTGGGAGACCCAGTACTTC
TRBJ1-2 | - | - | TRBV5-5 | CASSLQGDYGYTF | TGTGCCAGCAGCTTGCAGGGAGACTATGGCTACACCTTC
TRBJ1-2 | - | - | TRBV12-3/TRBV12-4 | CASSSRYGYTF | TGTGCCAGCAGTTCTCGGTATGGCTACACCTTC
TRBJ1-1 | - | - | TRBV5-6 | CASSLASPWGTEAFF | TGTGCCAGCAGCTTGGCATCACCCTGGGGCACTGAAGCTTTCTTT
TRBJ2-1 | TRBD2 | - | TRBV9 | CASSVRLAGGPQFF | TGTGCCAGCAGCGTCCGACTAGCGGGGGGGCCGCAGTTCTTC
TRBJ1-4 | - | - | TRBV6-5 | CASSWTPDSELFF | TGTGCCAGCAGTTGGACTCCTGACAGTGAACTGTTTTTT
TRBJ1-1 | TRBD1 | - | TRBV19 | CASKDRGPNTEAFF | TGTGCCAGTAAGGACAGGGGGCCAAACACTGAAGCTTTCTTT
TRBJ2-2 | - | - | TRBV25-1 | CASSRNTGELFF | TGTGCCAGCAGTCGAAACACCGGGGAGCTGTTTTTT
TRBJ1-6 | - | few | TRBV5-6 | CASSWGPGGNSPLHF | TGTGCCAGCAGCTGGGGACCGGGAGGGAATTCACCCCTCCACTTT
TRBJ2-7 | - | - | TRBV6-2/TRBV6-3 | CASSKAPIDPYEQYF | TGTGCCAGCAGTAAGGCCCCCATTGACCCCTACGAGCAGTACTTC
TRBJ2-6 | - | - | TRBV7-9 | CASSLVESPSSGANVLTF | TGTGCCAGCAGCTTAGTCGAATCCCCATCCTCTGGGGCCAACGTCCTGACTTTC
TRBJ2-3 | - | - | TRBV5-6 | CASSLFILHTDTQYF | TGTGCCAGCAGCTTGTTCATTCTCCACACAGATACGCAGTATTTT